This TCR beta chain was profiled in a study of regulatory T cells in long-lasting Graves disease. CDR3-region Arm-PCR and iRepertoire HTBI primers produced the TCR beta libraries. One entry per CDR3 protein results from TCRdb running MiXCR on the multiplex PCR reads. The sample carries hundreds of thousands of distinct CDR3 sequences, around 17% recorded once. Germline V gene lookup returns CDR1 MNHNS and CDR2 SASEGT. The CDR3 runs to 15 residues. V was clipped by 7 bases and J by 0 bases, with 13 bases between them. Stated time point: newly diagnosed GD, antithyroid drugs for less than 3 months. PBMCs provided the RNA from which the TCR library was made. Recruitment took place at an endocrinology department in Xi'an, China. This clonotype has only a few counts. The data were also submitted as part of a second study, on T cells in Graves' hyperthyroidism and ophthalmopathy.

This TCR derives from a woman younger than 45 with Graves disease. Sequencing used peripheral blood mononuclear cells (PBMCs), obtained at new diagnosis, from a patient treated with antithyroid drugs. This chain joins TRBV6-1 and TRBJ1-5, with no clear D. CDR3 coding DNA: TGTGCCAGCACCACTGACGGCCGTAGCAATCAGCCCCAGCATTTT. Translation gives CASTTDGRSNQPQHF.